This T cell receptor (beta chain) is drawn from a study of T-cell reconstitution after alpha-beta-depleted transplantation in children. This clonotype has a count of ten or more. Its target is unknown. This CDR3 has 15 residues. V lost 4 bases and J lost 5, with 14 bases in between. A TCRbeta library incorporating unique molecular identifiers was prepared. TCRdb used MiXCR to reprocess the PCR reads, holding one entry per CDR3 protein. This sample has approximately 290,000 distinct CDR3 sequences; 11% occur once, and the top ten carry 20% to 30%. Overall study findings and caveats: Reported findings indicate that, about two months after transplant, alpha-beta T cells came from several hundred expanded clones, which were derived from non-depleted graft cells. Newly produced T cells mostly accounted for T-cell counts and diversity one year post-transplant.

This TCR came from a male patient between 2 and 10 years old who had a stem cell transplant for chronic granulomatous disease, so the T cells may come from the graft donor. The sample consisted of peripheral blood, taken 180 days after TCRalphabeta/CD19-depleted stem cell transplant. The chain has TRBV12-3 or TRBV12-4 and TRBJ1-4; D remains unclear. CDR3 sequence reads: CASSSSRLKNEKLFF. The CDR3 bases are TGTGCCAGCAGTTCGAGTAGACTGAAGAATGAAAAACTGTTTTTT.